Listed below are T cell receptor beta chains from one sample, sequenced in a study of CD8 T cells in Susac syndrome. From the immunoSEQ multiplex PCR reads, TCRdb called clonotypes with MiXCR, one entry per CDR3 protein. The sample holds some 200,000 distinct CDR3 sequences, 90% to 95% seen once. Sequencing input: CD8+ T cells from PBMCs. These receptors were collected from a human donor with multiple sclerosis. The CDR3 runs from the conserved cysteine through the conserved F or W. The order of the fields is CDR3 DNA, CDR3 protein, D gene, V gene, clone size, J gene. The D gene is left open where the match is weak. Clone size is given for some rows only: seen once, a few or many times, or a class if the clone is expanded.

TGTGCCAGCACCTGGGGGGGCACAGATACGCAGTATTTT	CASTWGGTDTQYF	-	TRBV12-3/TRBV12-4	-	TRBJ2-3
TGTGCCAGCAGTCCCGACGGGACTGAAAAAGAGACCCAGTACTTC	CASSPDGTEKETQYF	-	TRBV13	once	TRBJ2-5
TGTGCCAGCAGTCCGGGACAGGGATTGAGGGGCTACACCTTC	CASSPGQGLRGYTF	TRBD1	TRBV5-6	-	TRBJ1-2
TGCAGTGCTTCGGACAGGGGGCAGGATGAGCAGTACTTC	CSASDRGQDEQYF	TRBD1	TRBV20-1	-	TRBJ2-7
TGTGCCAGCAGCGTAGGTCCCCTAAACACTGAAGCTTTCTTT	CASSVGPLNTEAFF	-	TRBV9	-	TRBJ1-1
TGTGCCTGGGATCTGACAGAGAGGTCCCTCCACTTT	CAWDLTERSLHF	-	TRBV30	-	TRBJ1-6
TGCGCCAGCAGCCTTGGACAGCTTGGGGAAAAACTGTTTTTT	CASSLGQLGEKLFF	-	TRBV5-1	few	TRBJ1-4
TGTGCCAGCAGCCACATCCTGGCCGCCAACCACACAGATACGCAGTATTTT	CASSHILAANHTDTQYF	-	TRBV11-2	-	TRBJ2-3
TGTGCCAGCAGTGAATCCGGGACCTACGAGCAGTACTTC	CASSESGTYEQYF	-	TRBV25-1	-	TRBJ2-7
TGCGCCAGCAGCCAAGGGATCTTGCAGGTCAACAATGAGCAGTTCTTC	CASSQGILQVNNEQFF	-	TRBV4-1	-	TRBJ2-1
TGTGCCAGCAGCACCCGGACAGGGGTTGGGAACGAGCAGTACTTC	CASSTRTGVGNEQYF	TRBD1	TRBV13	few	TRBJ2-7
TGTGCCAGCAGCTTGGGAGGCAGGGTTAGCAATCAGCCCCAGCATTTT	CASSLGGRVSNQPQHF	-	TRBV13	once	TRBJ1-5
TGTGCCAGCAGTTATGGACCAAGTGGTTCCAATGAGCAGTTCTTC	CASSYGPSGSNEQFF	-	TRBV6-6	-	TRBJ2-1
TGTGCCAGGAGGGGAGGGGAAGAGACCCAGTACTTC	CARRGGEETQYF	TRBD2	TRBV2	-	TRBJ2-5
TGTGCCAGCAGCTTAGATCATTCTCGAGATGAGCAGTTCTTC	CASSLDHSRDEQFF	-	TRBV7-2	-	TRBJ2-1
TGTGCCAGCAGTGACCTTATGTTAGCGGGAGGGCCACCCAATGAGCAGTTCTTC	CASSDLMLAGGPPNEQFF	TRBD2	TRBV6-4	-	TRBJ2-1
TGTGCCAGCATATCTCATTACAATGAGCAGTTCTTC	CASISHYNEQFF	-	TRBV2	-	TRBJ2-1
TGTGCCAGCAGTGGCAGGGGAACTGATCAGCCCCAGCATTTT	CASSGRGTDQPQHF	-	TRBV6-5	-	TRBJ1-5
TGCGCCAGCAGCCAACCTTGGACGGAGAACTATGGCTACACCTTC	CASSQPWTENYGYTF	-	TRBV4-1	-	TRBJ1-2
TGTGCCAGCAGCCGGACAGGGAGGAGCGGTGGGAACTACGAGCAGTACTTC	CASSRTGRSGGNYEQYF	TRBD1	TRBV12-3/TRBV12-4	-	TRBJ2-7
TGTGCCAGTAGTATGTGGCATAATGAGCAGTTCTTC	CASSMWHNEQFF	-	TRBV19	-	TRBJ2-1
TGCGCCAGCAGCCAAGAAGGCGGGAGCTCCTACAATGAGCAGTTCTTC	CASSQEGGSSYNEQFF	TRBD2	TRBV4-1	-	TRBJ2-1
TGTGCCAGTGGGACACTCTTCCCCCCTAACTATGGCTACACCTTC	CASGTLFPPNYGYTF	-	TRBV19	-	TRBJ1-2
TGCAGCGTTGAAAGGGATGAAAGGTCGCGGAACTATGGCTACACCTTC	CSVERDERSRNYGYTF	-	TRBV29-1	-	TRBJ1-2
TGCGCCAGCAGTCCCGGGACCTTCGATGAGCAGTTCTTC	CASSPGTFDEQFF	-	TRBV4-3	-	TRBJ2-1
TGTGCCAGCAGCTTATCCCCCCGGGGTGAAGCTTTCTTT	CASSLSPRGEAFF	-	TRBV7-8	-	TRBJ1-1
TGTGCCAGCAGCCTCGTACGGGGGACTGAAGCTTTCTTT	CASSLVRGTEAFF	-	TRBV11-1	few	TRBJ1-1
TGCGCCAGCAGCTTGGACCCAGGGGACTATGGCTACACCTTC	CASSLDPGDYGYTF	-	TRBV5-1	few	TRBJ1-2
TGTGCCAGCAGCCAAGAGCGACCAGATACGCAGTATTTT	CASSQERPDTQYF	-	TRBV3-1	-	TRBJ2-3
TGCGCCAGCAGCCGAGCCGGGGAGCTGTTTTTT	CASSRAGELFF	-	TRBV4-1	-	TRBJ2-2
TGTGCCATCAGTGAGTCCCCAGGCGAGCAGTACTTC	CAISESPGEQYF	-	TRBV10-3	-	TRBJ2-7
TGTGCCAGCAGCCGATTAGCGGGGGGCCGGTCCCACGAGCAGTACTTC	CASSRLAGGRSHEQYF	TRBD2	TRBV7-9	once	TRBJ2-7
TGTGCCAGCGCCCCGGGGCGGACTGAAGCTTTCTTT	CASAPGRTEAFF	-	TRBV13	-	TRBJ1-1
TGTGCCAGCAGGTGGAAGGGGTCGGCCTATGGCTACACCTTC	CASRWKGSAYGYTF	-	TRBV6-5	-	TRBJ1-2
TGTGCCAGCAGCTTTACGGGGGTTGACGAGCAGTTCTTC	CASSFTGVDEQFF	-	TRBV7-3	-	TRBJ2-1
TGTGCCAGCAGTCCGTATTCCGGGTACAATGAGCAGTTCTTC	CASSPYSGYNEQFF	-	TRBV6-5	-	TRBJ2-1
TGTGCCAGCAGTTACTTCCCCTCGGGGGGAGGTCTCTCCTACGAGCAGTACTTC	CASSYFPSGGGLSYEQYF	TRBD2	TRBV6-2/TRBV6-3	-	TRBJ2-7
TGTGCCAGCAGTTTAGCGATTCGTCCCGGGCGCTCCTACAATGAGCAGTTCTTC	CASSLAIRPGRSYNEQFF	-	TRBV12-3/TRBV12-4	-	TRBJ2-1
TGCAGTGCTAGCTGGCTAGCGCTTAGCACAGATACGCGGTATTTT	CSASWLALSTDTRYF	-	TRBV20-1	-	TRBJ2-3
TGTGCCAGCAGCCCAGGACAGCTTTTTAATCAGCCCCAGCATTTT	CASSPGQLFNQPQHF	-	TRBV12-3/TRBV12-4	-	TRBJ1-5
TGTGCCAGCAGCTTGGGGTCGGGACAAGATAATGAAGCTTTCTTT	CASSLGSGQDNEAFF	-	TRBV5-4	-	TRBJ1-1
TGCGCCAGCGCTGGAGGCGGACCGAGGGGGGGCACAGATACGCAGTATTTT	CASAGGGPRGGTDTQYF	-	TRBV5-1	-	TRBJ2-3
TGTGCCAGCAGCCAAGACGGAGAAGGGACAGATACGCAGTATTTT	CASSQDGEGTDTQYF	-	TRBV3-1	-	TRBJ2-3
TGTGCCAGCAGCTCGACAGATATGAACACTGAAGCTTTCTTT	CASSSTDMNTEAFF	-	TRBV7-9	-	TRBJ1-1
TGCAGTGCCCCGGGACAGGGTACTGAAAAACTGTTTTTT	CSAPGQGTEKLFF	TRBD1	TRBV20-1	-	TRBJ1-4
TGTGCCAGCAGCCTATACGGGAGAAGCTCCTACAATGAGCAGTTCTTC	CASSLYGRSSYNEQFF	-	TRBV7-2	-	TRBJ2-1
TGTGCCCTAACCCCGGTCGAAACAACGGATGAAAAACTGTTTTTT	CALTPVETTDEKLFF	-	TRBV30	-	TRBJ1-4
TGCAGCGTGGAGGGGGCGGGGGCAACTAATGAAAAACTGTTTTTT	CSVEGAGATNEKLFF	TRBD1	TRBV29-1	-	TRBJ1-4
TGCGCCAGCAGCCGGGGGACTCACACAGATACGCAGTATTTT	CASSRGTHTDTQYF	-	TRBV4-3	-	TRBJ2-3
TGCGCCAGCAGCCTCTCGGGGACTAGCGGGGGCTCCTACAATGAGCAGTTCTTC	CASSLSGTSGGSYNEQFF	TRBD2	TRBV4-3	-	TRBJ2-1
TGTGCCAGCAGCCCCGTGGGTGAAGAGACCCAGTACTTC	CASSPVGEETQYF	-	TRBV9	-	TRBJ2-5
TGTGCCACCAGCAGAGATATGGACAGGGGAAACTACGAGCAGTACTTC	CATSRDMDRGNYEQYF	TRBD1	TRBV15	-	TRBJ2-7